This T cell receptor beta chain was sequenced in a study of cytomegalovirus exposure and HLA in healthy donors. In germline, CDR1 is LGHNT, CDR2 FRNRAP. This CDR3 is built from 15 residues. Trimming left V 2 bases short and J 0 bases short, with 11 bases between. The table lists this clone with a count of one. The primer mix had 60 Vbeta and 13 Jbeta primers. Clones were sequenced by immunoSEQ multiplex PCR, and TCRdb holds only the in-frame ones, with some missing. This table holds 100,000 to 140,000 clones, more than 75% found once. The source material was PBMCs. This chain links TRBV12-5 with TRBJ2-7; D is possibly TRBD1 (5 bases). The source is a man aged 25-45 years in good health and CMV-seropositive. In DNA form, the CDR3 reads TGTGCTAGTGGTTTGACCCGACAGACCTCCTACGAGCAGTACTTC. Translation gives CASGLTRQTSYEQYF.